This T cell receptor (beta chain) stems from a study of T cells in Graves' hyperthyroidism and ophthalmopathy. Duration under 3 months, a NOSPECS grade of at least 4, and a Clinical Activity Score of at least 3 characterized the ophthalmopathy patients. For the diagnoses, clinical symptoms, serum thyroxine and TRAb, thyroid ultrasound and orbital computed tomography were used. V was trimmed by 6 bases and J by 5 bases, leaving 13 bases between them. This CDR3 spans 13 amino acids. Per the germline V gene, CDR1 is LGHDT and CDR2 is YNNKEL (reference sequence). TCR beta CDR3 region amplification was performed from RNA transcripts. HTBI primers were used for first-round RT-PCR of the TCR CDR3. TCRdb processed the multiplex PCR reads anew with MiXCR; each CDR3 protein has one entry. Here the sample spans fewer than 650,000 distinct CDR3 sequences, approximately 15% being singletons. This clonotype was seen at least ten times.

The sequenced material came from blood. The TCR was taken from a young woman with Graves' ophthalmopathy. V gene TRBV3-1 combines with J gene TRBJ1-2, with D possibly being TRBD1 (5 bases). CDR3 DNA sequence: TGTGCCAGCAGGCTTTCGACAGATTATGGCTACACCTTC. Protein product: CASRLSTDYGYTF.